This T cell receptor (beta chain) is drawn from a study of T-cell reconstitution after alpha-beta-depleted transplantation in children (dated by TCRdb to 2015 to 2016). At the level of the whole study: The study quantitatively tracked T-cell immune reconstitution after TCRalphabeta/CD19-depleted allogeneic hematopoietic cell transplantation in children using TCR repertoire profiling.

Results and caveats for the whole study, not just this receptor: Apparently early alphabetaT-cell count recovery about two months after transplant reportedly relied on only several hundred rapidly expanded clones derived from non-depleted graft cells. Over subsequent months, a decline in hyperexpanded clone frequencies was noted, and after one year, T-cell counts and TCRbeta diversity were mostly ascribed to newly produced T cells. In some patients, the high TCRbeta diversity seen at day 60 was put down to recipient T cells and intrathymic progenitors that had survived conditioning.

Concerning this clonotype: Its antigen is unknown. No base quality information exists; no much larger clone differs at one position.

The protocol used for the library was PCR. Sequencing used an Illumina HiSeq 2500. TCR library preparation used molecular barcoding, with unique molecular identifiers applied to normalize quantification of the TCRbeta repertoire. TCRdb trimmed the raw reads at Q25, called clones with MiXCR and kept productive beta chains. Each CDR3 protein appears once, grouped with its most common genes and DNA. Present in this sample are fewer than 400,000 distinct CDR3 sequences, approximately 23% of which were seen just once. The top ten hold about 10% of the sample. Sample treatment or condition, as interpreted from the label and publication: allogeneic hematopoietic cell transplantation with graft depleted of TCRalphabeta T cells and CD19 B cells. The children who served as transplant recipients had been given grafts of TCRalphabeta/CD19-depleted allogeneic hematopoietic cells. This material consisted of PBMCs, mostly from graft donor cells, taken 180 days after TCRalphabeta/CD19-depleted stem cell transplant. The TCR was taken from a male patient younger than 18 who had a stem cell transplant for acute lymphoblastic leukemia, so the T cells may come from the graft donor.

The base sequence is TGCGCCAGCAGCTTGGGGGCGGGAGGGCCCCATGAGCAGTTCTTC. This codes for CASSLGAGGPHEQFF. This sequence uses TRBV5-1 and TRBJ2-1, with 9 central nucleotides matching TRBD2. The germline V gene provides CDR1 SGHRS and CDR2 YFSETQ. Here V drops 0 bases and J drops 8 bases, and the junction holds 6 bases not matched to any gene. The CDR3 runs 15 amino acids, cysteine and phenylalanine included. Only CDR3 DNA is held: 45 bases, read in frame from base 1.